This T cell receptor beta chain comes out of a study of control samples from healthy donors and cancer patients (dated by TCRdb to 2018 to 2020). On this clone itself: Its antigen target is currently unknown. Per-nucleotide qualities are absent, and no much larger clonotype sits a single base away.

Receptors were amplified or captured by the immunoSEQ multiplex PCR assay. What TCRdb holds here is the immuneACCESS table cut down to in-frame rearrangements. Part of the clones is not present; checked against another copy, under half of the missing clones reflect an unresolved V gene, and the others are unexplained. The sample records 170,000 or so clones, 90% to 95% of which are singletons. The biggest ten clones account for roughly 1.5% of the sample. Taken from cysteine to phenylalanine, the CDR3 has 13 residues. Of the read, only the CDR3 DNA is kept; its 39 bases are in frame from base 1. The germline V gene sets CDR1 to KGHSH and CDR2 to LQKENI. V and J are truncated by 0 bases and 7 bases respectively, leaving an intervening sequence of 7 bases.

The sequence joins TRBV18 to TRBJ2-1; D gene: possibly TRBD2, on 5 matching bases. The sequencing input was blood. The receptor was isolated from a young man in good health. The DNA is TGTGCCAGCTCACCACCGGGGAGTAATGAGCAGTTCTTC. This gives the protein CASSPPGSNEQFF.